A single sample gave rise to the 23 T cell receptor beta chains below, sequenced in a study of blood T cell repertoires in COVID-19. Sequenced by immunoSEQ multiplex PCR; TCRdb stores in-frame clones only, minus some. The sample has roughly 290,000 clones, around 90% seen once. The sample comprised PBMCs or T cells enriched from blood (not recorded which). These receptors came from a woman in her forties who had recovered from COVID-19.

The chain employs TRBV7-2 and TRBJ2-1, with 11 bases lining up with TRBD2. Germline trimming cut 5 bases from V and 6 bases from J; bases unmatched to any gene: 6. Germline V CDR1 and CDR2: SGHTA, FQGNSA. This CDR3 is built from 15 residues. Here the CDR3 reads CASSTETSGVNEQFF. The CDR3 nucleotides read TGTGCCAGCAGCACCGAGACTAGCGGGGTCAATGAGCAGTTCTTC.

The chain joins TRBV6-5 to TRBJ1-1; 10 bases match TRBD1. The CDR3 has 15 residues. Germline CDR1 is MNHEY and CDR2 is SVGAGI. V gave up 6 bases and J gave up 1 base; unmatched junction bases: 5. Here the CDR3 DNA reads TGTGCCAGCAGGCGACAGGGGGCTGGGAACACTGAAGCTTTCTTT. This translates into CASRRQGAGNTEAFF.

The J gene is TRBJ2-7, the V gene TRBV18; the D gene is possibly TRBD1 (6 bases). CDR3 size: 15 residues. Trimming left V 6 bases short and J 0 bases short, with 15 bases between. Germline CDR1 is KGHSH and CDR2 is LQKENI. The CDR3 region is CASSRGEGHSYEQYF. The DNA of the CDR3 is TGTGCCAGCTCCAGGGGAGAGGGCCACTCCTACGAGCAGTACTTC.

The DNA of the CDR3 is TGCGCCAGCAGCCGTGAAAAGGGGCGGGAGCTCTACAGCACAGATACGCAGTATTTT. Its protein is CASSREKGRELYSTDTQYF. The chain uses TRBV5-1 and TRBJ2-3; 7 bases fit TRBD2. The CDR3 is 19 residues long. J lost 0 bases, V lost 4 bases, and 17 bases had no gene match. Germline CDR1 is SGHRS and CDR2 is YFSETQ.

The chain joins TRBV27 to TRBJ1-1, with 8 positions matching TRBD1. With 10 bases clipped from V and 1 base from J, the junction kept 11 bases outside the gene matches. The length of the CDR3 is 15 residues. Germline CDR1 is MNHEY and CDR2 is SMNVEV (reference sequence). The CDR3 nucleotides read TGTGCCACCGGCCGGACAGGGAGGCAGAACACTGAAGCTTTCTTT. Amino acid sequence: CATGRTGRQNTEAFF.

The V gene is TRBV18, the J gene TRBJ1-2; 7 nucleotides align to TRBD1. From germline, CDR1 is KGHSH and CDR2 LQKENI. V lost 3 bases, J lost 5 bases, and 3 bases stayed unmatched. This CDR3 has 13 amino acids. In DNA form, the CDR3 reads TGTGCCAGCTCACCGGGACAGTCGTATGGCTACACCTTC. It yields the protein CASSPGQSYGYTF. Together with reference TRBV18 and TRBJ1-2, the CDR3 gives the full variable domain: NAGVMQNPRHLVRRRGQEARLRCSPMKGHSHVYWYRQLPEEGLKFMVYLQKENIIDESGMPKERFSAEFPKEGPSILRIQQVVRGDSAAYFCASSPGQSYGYTFGSGTRLTVV.

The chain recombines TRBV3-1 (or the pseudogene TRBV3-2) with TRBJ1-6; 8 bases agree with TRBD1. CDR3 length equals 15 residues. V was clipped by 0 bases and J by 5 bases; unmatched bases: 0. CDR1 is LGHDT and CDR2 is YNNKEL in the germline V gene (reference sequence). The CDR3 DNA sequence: TGTGCCAGCAGCCAAGAGACAGGGGATAATTCACCCCTCCACTTT. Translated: CASSQETGDNSPLHF.

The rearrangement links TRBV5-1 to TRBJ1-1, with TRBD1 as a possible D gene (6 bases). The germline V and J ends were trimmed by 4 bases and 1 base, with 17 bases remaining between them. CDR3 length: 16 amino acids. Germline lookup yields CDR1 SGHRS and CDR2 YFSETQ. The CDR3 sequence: CASSPGPQGSNTEAFF. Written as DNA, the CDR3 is TGCGCCAGCAGCCCGGGCCCCCAGGGGTCGAACACTGAAGCTTTCTTT. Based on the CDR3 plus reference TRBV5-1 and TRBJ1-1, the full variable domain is KAGVTQTPRYLIKTRGQQVTLSCSPISGHRSVSWYQQTPGQGLQFLFEYFSETQRNKGNFPGRFSGRQFSNSRSEMNVSTLELGDSALYLCASSPGPQGSNTEAFFGQGTRLTVV.

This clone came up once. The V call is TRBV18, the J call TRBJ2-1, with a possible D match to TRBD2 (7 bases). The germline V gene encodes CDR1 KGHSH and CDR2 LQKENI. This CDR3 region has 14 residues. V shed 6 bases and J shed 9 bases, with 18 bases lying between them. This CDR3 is CASSSQPGGGEQFF. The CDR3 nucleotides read TGTGCCAGCTCCTCTCAACCGGGGGGCGGTGAGCAGTTCTTC.

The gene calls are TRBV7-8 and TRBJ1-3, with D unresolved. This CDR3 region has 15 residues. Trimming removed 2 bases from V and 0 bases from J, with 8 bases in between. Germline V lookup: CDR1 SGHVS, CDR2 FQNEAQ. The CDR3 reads CASSLSAGSGNTIYF. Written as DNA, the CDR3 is TGTGCCAGCAGCTTATCCGCAGGCTCTGGAAACACCATATATTTT.

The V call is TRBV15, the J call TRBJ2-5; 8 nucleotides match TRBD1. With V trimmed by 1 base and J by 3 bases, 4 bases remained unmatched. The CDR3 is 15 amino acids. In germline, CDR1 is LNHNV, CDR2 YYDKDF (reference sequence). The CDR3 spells CATSRGKDREETQYF. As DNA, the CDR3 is TGTGCCACCAGCAGAGGAAAGGACAGGGAAGAGACCCAGTACTTC.

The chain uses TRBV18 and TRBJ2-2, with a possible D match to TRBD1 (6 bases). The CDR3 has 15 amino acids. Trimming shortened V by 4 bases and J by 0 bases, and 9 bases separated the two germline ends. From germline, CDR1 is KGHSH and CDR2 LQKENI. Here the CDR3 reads CASSQDSANTGELFF. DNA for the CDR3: TGTGCCAGCTCACAGGACAGCGCGAACACCGGGGAGCTGTTTTTT.

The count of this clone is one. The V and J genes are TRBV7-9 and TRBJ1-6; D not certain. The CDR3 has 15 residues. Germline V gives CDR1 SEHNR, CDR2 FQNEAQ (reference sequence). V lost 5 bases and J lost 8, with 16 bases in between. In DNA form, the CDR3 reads TGTGCCAGCAGCAAGAGCCATCTTGCTGATTCACCCCTCCACTTT. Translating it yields CASSKSHLADSPLHF.

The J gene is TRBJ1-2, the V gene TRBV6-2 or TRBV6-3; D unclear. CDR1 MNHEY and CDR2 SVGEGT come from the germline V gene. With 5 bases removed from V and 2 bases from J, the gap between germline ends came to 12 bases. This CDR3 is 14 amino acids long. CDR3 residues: CASSLDSLNYGYTF. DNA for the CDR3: TGTGCCAGCAGTCTTGACTCACTAAACTATGGCTACACCTTC.

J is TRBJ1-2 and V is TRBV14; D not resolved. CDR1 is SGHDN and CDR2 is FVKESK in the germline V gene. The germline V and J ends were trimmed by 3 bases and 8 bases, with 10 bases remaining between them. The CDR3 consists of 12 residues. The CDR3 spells CASSHTASGYTF. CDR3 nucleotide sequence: TGTGCCAGCAGCCACACAGCCTCGGGCTACACCTTC.

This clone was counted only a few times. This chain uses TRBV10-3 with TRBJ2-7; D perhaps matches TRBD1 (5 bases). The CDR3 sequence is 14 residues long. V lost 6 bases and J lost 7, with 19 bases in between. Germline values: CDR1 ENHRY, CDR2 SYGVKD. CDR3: CAISPGQAVGEQYF. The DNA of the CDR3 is TGTGCCATCAGCCCCGGACAAGCCGTTGGGGAGCAGTACTTC.

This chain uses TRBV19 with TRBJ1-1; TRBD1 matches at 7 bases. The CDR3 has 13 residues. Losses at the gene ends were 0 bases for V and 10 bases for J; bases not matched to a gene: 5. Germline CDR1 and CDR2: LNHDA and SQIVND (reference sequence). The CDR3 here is CASSIEWDRRAFF. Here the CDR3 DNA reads TGTGCCAGTAGTATAGAATGGGACAGAAGAGCTTTCTTT.

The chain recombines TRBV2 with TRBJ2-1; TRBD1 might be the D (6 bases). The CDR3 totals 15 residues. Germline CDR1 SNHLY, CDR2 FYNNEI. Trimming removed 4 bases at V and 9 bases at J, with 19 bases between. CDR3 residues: CASSGAATLQGEQFF. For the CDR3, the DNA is TGTGCCAGCAGTGGTGCAGCAACCCTACAGGGTGAGCAGTTCTTC.

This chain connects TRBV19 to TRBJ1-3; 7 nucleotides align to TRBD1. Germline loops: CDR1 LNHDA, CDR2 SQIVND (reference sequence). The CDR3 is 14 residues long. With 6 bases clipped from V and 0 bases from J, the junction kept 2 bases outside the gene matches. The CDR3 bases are TGTGCCAGTAGCGCAGGGGGCTCTGGAAACACCATATATTTT. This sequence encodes CASSAGGSGNTIYF.

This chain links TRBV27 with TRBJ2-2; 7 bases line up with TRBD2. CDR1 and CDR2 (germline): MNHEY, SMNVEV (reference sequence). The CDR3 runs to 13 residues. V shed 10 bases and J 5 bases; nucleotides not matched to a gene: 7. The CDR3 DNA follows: TGTGCCACAGCGGGAATGAGGACCGGGGAGCTGTTTTTT. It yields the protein CATAGMRTGELFF.

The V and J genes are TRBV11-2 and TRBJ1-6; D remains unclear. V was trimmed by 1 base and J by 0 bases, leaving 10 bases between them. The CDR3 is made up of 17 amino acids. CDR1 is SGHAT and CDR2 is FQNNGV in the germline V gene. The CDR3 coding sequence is TGTGCCAGCAGCTTAGTGGCACGGAGCTCCTATAATTCACCCCTCCACTTT. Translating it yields CASSLVARSSYNSPLHF.

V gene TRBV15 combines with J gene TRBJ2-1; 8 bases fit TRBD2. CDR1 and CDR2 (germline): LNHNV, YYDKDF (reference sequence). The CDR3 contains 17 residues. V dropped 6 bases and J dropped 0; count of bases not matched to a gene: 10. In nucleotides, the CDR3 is TGTGCCACCAGGTTGACTAGCGACGGGAGCTCCTACAATGAGCAGTTCTTC. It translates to CATRLTSDGSSYNEQFF.

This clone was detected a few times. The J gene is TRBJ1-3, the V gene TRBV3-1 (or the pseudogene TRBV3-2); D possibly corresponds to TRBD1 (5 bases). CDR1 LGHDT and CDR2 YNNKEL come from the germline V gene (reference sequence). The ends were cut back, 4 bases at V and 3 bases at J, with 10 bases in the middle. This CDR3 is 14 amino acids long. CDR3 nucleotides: TGTGCCAGCAGCCCCCGACAGAATGGAAACACCATATATTTT. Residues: CASSPRQNGNTIYF.